Listed here are 22 T cell receptor beta chains from one sample, sequenced in a study of blood T cell repertoires in COVID-19. Sequenced by immunoSEQ multiplex PCR; TCRdb stores in-frame clones only, minus some. Of around 380,000 clones in the sample, roughly four fifths were seen once. Sequencing used peripheral blood. The receptors here all came from a human donor with acute or convalescent COVID-19. The donor label of this sample is uncertain.

The chain links TRBV7-9 to TRBJ1-1, with D perhaps TRBD1 (5 bases). Trimming left V 5 bases short and J 4 bases short, with 11 bases between. The germline gives CDR1 SEHNR, CDR2 FQNEAQ (reference sequence). The CDR3 totals 13 residues. For the CDR3, the DNA is TGTGCCAGCAGCCCACAGGACCGCACTGAAGCTTTCTTT. Translating it yields CASSPQDRTEAFF.

Concerning this clone: Other DNA variants within this sample encode the same CDR3. This chain connects TRBV30 to TRBJ1-5; D is possibly TRBD1 (6 bases). The V and J ends lost 1 base and 7 bases respectively, with 11 bases between them. CDR3 length: 13 residues. CDR1 is GTSNPN, CDR2 SVGIG, per germline (reference sequence). The CDR3 sequence is CAWSGGGGQPQHF. The CDR3 DNA follows: TGTGCCTGGAGTGGCGGGGGCGGGCAGCCCCAGCATTTT.

The CDR3 bases are TGTGCCTGGAGTGTCAGCGGGGGCGCAGGGACCCAGTACTTC. It is translated as CAWSVSGGAGTQYF. The chain links TRBV30 to TRBJ2-5, with 8 bases aligning to TRBD2. The CDR3 is 14 amino acids. Germline CDR1 and CDR2: GTSNPN and SVGIG (reference sequence). The V segment lost 0 bases and the J segment 7 bases; nucleotides outside the gene matches: 7.

The rearrangement links TRBV19 to TRBJ2-2; a weak D match, TRBD2 (5 bases). CDR1 is LNHDA, CDR2 SQIVND, per germline (reference sequence). V was pared by 6 bases and J by 6 bases, with 17 bases between. The length of the CDR3 is 15 residues. CDR3 nucleotide sequence: TGTGCCAGTAGGACCCTCGCGGGCATAGCCGGGGAGCTGTTTTTT. As protein: CASRTLAGIAGELFF.

The chain is built from TRBV29-1 and TRBJ1-2, with a possible D match to TRBD1 (5 bases). V was clipped by 6 bases and J by 0 bases, with 14 bases between them. The CDR3 covers 14 residues. Germline CDR1 SQVTM, CDR2 ANQGSEA. The CDR3 sequence is CSVGGQGTNYGYTF. Written as DNA, the CDR3 is TGCAGCGTGGGCGGGCAGGGTACTAACTATGGCTACACCTTC.

This chain uses TRBV2 with TRBJ1-1; perhaps TRBD1 as D (5 bases). The CDR3 loop spans 13 amino acids. Between the trimmed V and J ends, which lost 6 bases and 0 bases, there was a span of 8 bases. The V gene's germline CDR1 is SNHLY and CDR2 FYNNEI. In DNA form, the CDR3 reads TGTGCCAGCAGACAGGTCGTGAACACTGAAGCTTTCTTT. It yields the protein CASRQVVNTEAFF.

This clone appeared a single time. The rearrangement joins TRBV5-1 to TRBJ2-5; D remains ambiguous. With 0 bases removed from V and 0 bases from J, the gap between germline ends came to 9 bases. The CDR3 runs to 15 residues. CDR1 SGHRS and CDR2 YFSETQ come from the germline V gene. The chain's CDR3 is CASSLEPPHQETQYF. The CDR3 bases are TGCGCCAGCAGCTTGGAGCCACCGCACCAAGAGACCCAGTACTTC.

Regarding this clone: A much larger clonotype is one base distant, so this may be a read error. Other DNA sequences of this sample code for an identical CDR3. The chain recombines TRBV11-2 with TRBJ1-1, with D uncertain. The germline gives CDR1 SGHAT, CDR2 FQNNGV. Trimming removed 2 bases at V and 0 bases at J, with 4 bases between. This CDR3 contains 13 residues. CDR3 protein: CASSLQMNTEAFF. CDR3 nucleotides: TGTGCCAGCAGCTTACAGATGAACACTGAAGCTTTCTTT. The variable domain in full, completed from reference TRBV11-2 and TRBJ1-1, reads EAGVAQSPRYKIIEKRQSVAFWCNPISGHATLYWYQQILGQGPKLLIQFQNNGVVDDSQLPKDRFSAERLKGVDSTLKIQPAKLEDSAVYLCASSLQMNTEAFFGQGTRLTVV.

The V and J genes are TRBV6-4 and TRBJ2-2, with 7 positions matching TRBD1. CDR1 MRHNA and CDR2 SNTAGT come from the germline V gene. This CDR3 is built from 17 residues. The V and J ends lost 6 bases and 3 bases, in that order; junction bases with no gene match: 13. CDR3 DNA sequence: TGTGCCAGCAGGCAGGGGGTAAAGCGGCTCCACACCGGGGAGCTGTTTTTT. Amino acid sequence: CASRQGVKRLHTGELFF.

This clone was detected once. The chain combines TRBV11-2 with TRBJ2-7; 9 bases align to TRBD2. The CDR3 extends over 15 amino acids. The trim removed 0 bases at V and 4 bases at J, leaving 4 bases unmatched. Germline V gene data show CDR1 as SGHAT and CDR2 as FQNNGV. The CDR3 coding sequence is TGTGCCAGCAGCTTAGAGCGGGGGGGCTTATACGAGCAGTACTTC. Translated, it gives CASSLERGGLYEQYF. Variable domain in full (rest from reference TRBV11-2 and TRBJ2-7): EAGVAQSPRYKIIEKRQSVAFWCNPISGHATLYWYQQILGQGPKLLIQFQNNGVVDDSQLPKDRFSAERLKGVDSTLKIQPAKLEDSAVYLCASSLERGGLYEQYFGPGTRLTVT.

V gene TRBV5-4 combines with J gene TRBJ2-1, with 8 nucleotides matching TRBD2. Per germline, CDR1 SGHNT and CDR2 YYREEE (reference sequence). The trim removed 4 bases at V and 2 bases at J, leaving 8 bases unmatched. The length of the CDR3 is 16 residues. The CDR3 bases are TGTGCCAGCAGCGCGGGGAGTAGCGGGGCCTACAATGAGCAGTTCTTC. Its translation: CASSAGSSGAYNEQFF.

V and J are TRBV5-6 and TRBJ1-6, with 8 bases lining up with TRBD1. The germline V gene encodes CDR1 SGHDT and CDR2 YYEEEE. The V gene end was trimmed by 4 bases and the J gene end by 8 bases; junction bases not matched to a gene: 5. CDR3 size: 14 residues. This CDR3 reads CASSQGQGDSPLHF. In DNA form, the CDR3 reads TGTGCCAGCAGCCAAGGACAGGGAGATTCACCCCTCCACTTT.

The chain carries TRBV7-2 and TRBJ2-3; possible D gene TRBD2, 6 bases. The length of the CDR3 is 13 residues. V lost 3 bases to trimming and J lost 7 bases, with 11 bases between them. Germline V gene data show CDR1 as SGHTA and CDR2 as FQGNSA. CDR3 region: CASSLGGKNTQYF. CDR3 nucleotide sequence: TGTGCCAGCAGCTTGGGGGGTAAAAATACGCAGTATTTT.

V usage is TRBV11-2 and J usage is TRBJ1-1; perhaps TRBD1 as D (5 bases). There are 12 residues in the CDR3. CDR1 is SGHAT, CDR2 FQNNGV, per germline. Trimming took 3 bases from V and 7 from J, leaving 9 bases between them. In DNA, the CDR3 is TGTGCCAGCAGCTTTCAGGGATTTGAAGCTTTCTTT. Its protein is CASSFQGFEAFF.

The chain joins TRBV5-4 to TRBJ2-1; 7 bases line up with TRBD2. This CDR3 comprises 14 residues. CDR1 and CDR2 from the germline V gene are SGHNT and YYREEE (reference sequence). V trimming: 5 bases; J trimming: 1 base; junction bases outside the gene matches: 3. The chain's CDR3 is CASSGRESYNEQFF. The CDR3, as DNA: TGTGCCAGCAGTGGGAGGGAGTCCTACAATGAGCAGTTCTTC. The variable domain in full, completed from reference TRBV5-4 and TRBJ2-1, reads ETGVTQSPTHLIKTRGQQVTLRCSSQSGHNTVSWYQQALGQGPQFIFQYYREEENGRGNFPPRFSGLQFPNYSSELNVNALELDDSALYLCASSGRESYNEQFFGPGTRLTVL.

The V call is TRBV18, the J call TRBJ1-1; D ambiguous. Germline-derived CDR1 and CDR2 are KGHSH and LQKENI. The CDR3 contains 17 residues. Trimming cost V 1 base and J 1 base, with 16 bases left between them. In nucleotides, the CDR3 is TGTGCCAGCTCACCACTTGGGCCTCCGGCGCAGAACACTGAAGCTTTCTTT. It specifies CASSPLGPPAQNTEAFF.

This clone has more than one count but fewer than ten. For the CDR3, the DNA is TGTGCCAGCAGCTTAGAGGGGGGGGCCTACAATGAGCAGTTCTTC. It translates to CASSLEGGAYNEQFF. The rearrangement uses TRBV7-6 and TRBJ2-1; tentative D call: TRBD2 (7 bases). There are 15 residues in the CDR3. V dropped 1 base and J dropped 2 bases, with 9 bases sitting between them. Germline CDR1 reads SGHVS; CDR2 reads FNYEAQ.

As regards this clone: Different DNA sequences within this sample yield the same CDR3. The rearrangement joins TRBV28 to TRBJ2-5; no definite D call. The CDR3 totals 14 residues. Trimming took 1 base from V and 2 from J, leaving 8 bases between them. The germline CDR1 and CDR2 sequences are MDHEN and SYDVKM. Here the CDR3 DNA reads TGTGCCAGCAGTTTATTGGCAGGACAAGAGACCCAGTACTTC. Translated: CASSLLAGQETQYF.

In its sample, this clone was seen a few times. The genes are TRBV7-2 and TRBJ1-5; D uncertain. The CDR3 covers 15 residues. Between the trimmed V and J ends, which lost 3 bases and 4 bases, there was a span of 13 bases. Germline CDR1 SGHTA, CDR2 FQGNSA. DNA of the CDR3: TGTGCCAGCAGCTTCCAACGGGGTGGAAATCAGCCCCAGCATTTT. It codes for CASSFQRGGNQPQHF.

V and J are TRBV10-3 and TRBJ1-2; 10 bases align to TRBD1. V dropped 8 bases and J dropped 8; count of bases not matched to a gene: 8. The CDR3 totals 13 residues. Looked up from germline, CDR1 is ENHRY and CDR2 is SYGVKD. CDR3 amino acids: CAISGTGVRGYTF. The CDR3 region has the DNA TGTGCCATCTCCGGGACAGGGGTCCGAGGCTACACCTTC.

The chain has TRBV7-2 and TRBJ1-5, with 8 bases that match TRBD1. V was clipped by 1 base and J by 3 bases; unmatched bases: 8. The germline V gene encodes CDR1 SGHTA and CDR2 FQGNSA. The CDR3 consists of 17 residues. The CDR3 sequence: CASSLGGRGRPNQPQHF. The CDR3 region has the DNA TGTGCCAGCAGCTTAGGAGGCAGGGGGCGACCCAATCAGCCCCAGCATTTT.

The chain combines TRBV2 with TRBJ2-7; the D gene is possibly TRBD1 (6 bases). V lost 9 bases and J lost 5, with 17 bases in between. Germline-derived CDR1 and CDR2 are SNHLY and FYNNEI. The CDR3 consists of 13 residues. The CDR3 bases are TGTGCCAGTAGTAATGACAGGTTCAACGAGCAGTACTTC. This encodes CASSNDRFNEQYF.